The next 25 T cell receptor beta chains were all read from a single sample in a study of molecular identifiers for immune sequencing clone quantification. In TCRdb, the PCR reads were re-called with MiXCR into one record per CDR3 protein. Of just over 35,000 distinct CDR3 sequences in the sample, about 18% were seen once. The specimen sequenced was naive CD8+ T cells from blood, with Jurkat cell RNA spiked in. Subset given: FACS-sorted CD8+CD4-CCR7+CD45RA+ naive T cells. These receptors were taken from a human donor in good health. Some libraries in this study had Jurkat cell RNA spiked in.

This chain links TRBV5-1 with TRBJ2-2; D possibly corresponds to TRBD2 (5 bases). The CDR3 has 16 residues. Trimming pared 0 bases from V and 5 bases from J, leaving 14 bases between. Per the germline V gene, CDR1 is SGHRS and CDR2 is YFSETQ. The CDR3 protein is CASSLAHLRGTGELFF. For the CDR3, the DNA is TGCGCCAGCAGCTTGGCTCACCTCAGAGGGACCGGGGAGCTGTTTTTT.

There are a few counts of this clonotype. The CDR3 is CASRGPSGRAGNEQFF. In nucleotides, the CDR3 is TGTGCCAGCAGGGGCCCTAGCGGGAGGGCCGGGAATGAGCAGTTCTTC. The rearrangement joins TRBV6-2 or TRBV6-3 to TRBJ2-1; 12 nucleotides match TRBD2. This CDR3 contains 16 residues. Germline CDR1 is MNHEY and CDR2 is SVGEGT. The V gene end was trimmed by 6 bases and the J gene end by 7 bases; junction bases not matched to a gene: 10.

This clonotype was counted a few times. The J gene is TRBJ2-1, the V gene TRBV20-1; possible D gene TRBD2, 5 bases. The germline V gene has CDR1 DFQATT and CDR2 SNEGSKA (reference sequence). Trimming shortened V by 5 bases and J by 6 bases, and 17 bases separated the two germline ends. The CDR3 consists of 14 residues. CDR3 DNA sequence: TGCAGTGCTCTCCTTCTAGTGGGAGTCAATGAGCAGTTCTTC. Protein sequence: CSALLLVGVNEQFF.

This clonotype appeared many times. The rearrangement links TRBV20-1 to TRBJ1-5; possible D gene TRBD1, 5 bases. Per germline, CDR1 DFQATT and CDR2 SNEGSKA (reference sequence). V lost 3 bases and J 3 bases, leaving 15 bases between the germline ends. The CDR3 runs 15 residues. CDR3: CSASSQGPINQPQHF. The CDR3 DNA reads TGCAGTGCTAGTTCCCAGGGACCGATCAATCAGCCCCAGCATTTT.

This clonotype was recorded at least ten times. This sequence joins TRBV7-8 and TRBJ2-7; D is possibly TRBD2 (5 bases). Germline V gene lookup returns CDR1 SGHVS and CDR2 FQNEAQ. This CDR3 spans 13 amino acids. V lost 4 bases and J lost 4, with 11 bases in between. CDR3 region: CASSSLVGYEQYF. CDR3 in DNA: TGTGCCAGCAGCTCACTAGTGGGGTACGAGCAGTACTTC.

This clonotype was counted ten times or more. A much bigger clone sits one base away, suggesting this may be a read error. The chain uses TRBV6-2 or TRBV6-3 and TRBJ2-7; the D gene is possibly TRBD1 (6 bases). CDR3 size: 12 residues. Trimming removed 2 bases at V and 4 bases at J, with 6 bases between. CDR1 and CDR2 (germline): MNHEY, SVGEGT. CDR3 in DNA: TGTGCCAGCAGTTACGGACAGTACGAGCAGTACTTC. Its translation: CASSYGQYEQYF.

This clonotype was seen ten or more times. The chain recombines TRBV27 with TRBJ2-2; 14 nucleotides match TRBD2. J was trimmed by 2 bases and V by 4 bases; bases with no gene match: 9. This CDR3 has 19 amino acids. Germline V gene lookup returns CDR1 MNHEY and CDR2 SMNVEV (reference sequence). This chain's CDR3 is CASSSRRTSGRINTGELFF. For the CDR3, the DNA is TGTGCCAGCAGTTCCCGTCGGACTAGCGGGAGGATTAACACCGGGGAGCTGTTTTTT.

There are many counts of this clonotype. The V gene is TRBV7-2, the J gene TRBJ2-7, with unresolved D. Trimming pared 4 bases from V and 6 bases from J, leaving 13 bases between. The CDR3 is made up of 13 amino acids. From germline, CDR1 is SGHTA and CDR2 FQGNSA. CDR3 sequence reads: CASSSTPGSEQYF. The CDR3 coding sequence is TGTGCCAGCAGCTCAACCCCCGGTAGCGAGCAGTACTTC.

This clonotype was found a few times. The rearrangement uses TRBV19 and TRBJ2-1; a possible D gene is TRBD1 (5 bases). Germline V gene data show CDR1 as LNHDA and CDR2 as SQIVND (reference sequence). V gave up 3 bases and J gave up 0 bases, with 21 bases separating them. CDR3 length: 19 amino acids. The CDR3 DNA is TGTGCCAGTAGTATCTGGTATGACAGTGCCCAAAGCTCCTACAATGAGCAGTTCTTC. Translated: CASSIWYDSAQSSYNEQFF.

This clonotype was counted at least ten times. The chain is built from TRBV19 and TRBJ2-5; perhaps TRBD1 as D (6 bases). Germline-derived CDR1 and CDR2 are LNHDA and SQIVND (reference sequence). V was cut by 5 bases and J by 2 bases, with 15 bases left in between. CDR3 length: 15 amino acids. The CDR3 is CASSPPEGEQETQYF. The CDR3 nucleotides are TGTGCCAGTAGTCCCCCCGAGGGGGAGCAAGAGACCCAGTACTTC.

This clonotype has at least ten counts. The rearrangement uses TRBV14 and TRBJ2-1; 9 bases are shared with TRBD2. The CDR3 runs to 15 residues. Germline assignment: CDR1 SGHDN and CDR2 FVKESK. J lost 8 bases, V lost 1 base, and 6 bases had no gene match. The CDR3 sequence: CASSQGPSGTYEQFF. As DNA, the CDR3 is TGTGCCAGCAGCCAAGGGCCTAGCGGGACCTATGAGCAGTTCTTC.

A word on this clonotype: Sequence at one end of the junction differs from germline and may be a read error. The chain combines TRBV7-8 with TRBJ2-3; D is uncertain. The CDR3 has 14 residues. Germline V gene data show CDR1 as SGHVS and CDR2 as FQNEAQ. The CDR3 DNA follows: TGTGCCAGCAACTTAAGTGACCTCTCCGATACGCAGTATTTT. This sequence encodes CASNLSDLSDTQYF.

This clonotype was observed at least ten times. The rearrangement joins TRBV12-3 or TRBV12-4 to TRBJ2-7, with TRBD2 as a possible D gene (7 bases). This CDR3 region has 13 residues. Between the trimmed V and J ends, which lost 4 bases and 3 bases, there was a span of 10 bases. The CDR3 protein is CASSWGGGYEQYF. In DNA, the CDR3 is TGTGCCAGCAGTTGGGGGGGCGGCTACGAGCAGTACTTC.

This clonotype was recorded a few times. The DNA of the CDR3 is TGTGCCAGCAGCGCAAAAATAGGCAATGAGCAGTTCTTC. This encodes CASSAKIGNEQFF. The chain joins TRBV7-3 to TRBJ2-1; D is unresolved. This CDR3 has 13 residues. Germline V gene sequence: CDR1 SGHTA, CDR2 FQGTGA. Trimming cost V 5 bases and J 6 bases, with 11 bases left between them.

This clonotype appeared many times. The chain has TRBV20-1 and TRBJ2-3, with D tentatively TRBD2 (6 bases). Trimming took 5 bases from V and 5 from J, leaving 20 bases between them. The CDR3 sequence is 15 residues long. In germline, CDR1 is DFQATT, CDR2 SNEGSKA (reference sequence). CDR3 in amino acids: CSARTGAGSGDTQYF. CDR3 nucleotide sequence: TGCAGTGCTCGCACAGGAGCGGGCTCGGGAGATACGCAGTATTTT.

This clonotype was seen a handful of times. The chain recombines TRBV4-2 with TRBJ1-6, with D unclear. The V end was cut by 4 bases, the J end by 6 bases, with 13 bases between. Germline V gives CDR1 LGHNA, CDR2 YNFKEQ. The CDR3 has 15 residues. CDR3: CASSLEIQLNSPLHF. For the CDR3, the DNA is TGTGCCAGCAGCCTAGAAATTCAACTTAATTCACCCCTCCACTTT.

This clonotype came up many times. This chain links TRBV7-8 with TRBJ1-5; D is unclear. CDR3 size: 14 residues. Germline V CDR1 and CDR2: SGHVS, FQNEAQ. Trimming left V 5 bases short and J 7 bases short, with 15 bases between. The CDR3 region has the DNA TGTGCCAGCAGCCTGGCGAGGGTTGGACAGCCCCAGCATTTT. Amino acids: CASSLARVGQPQHF.

Ten or more counts support this clonotype. The chain has TRBV7-9 and TRBJ2-1; 8 nucleotides agree with TRBD2. The CDR3 consists of 14 residues. V trimming: 5 bases; J trimming: 12 bases; junction bases outside the gene matches: 12. CDR1 and CDR2 from the germline V gene are SEHNR and FQNEAQ (reference sequence). As DNA, the CDR3 is TGTGCCAGCAGCCGGGGGGGCCGGACCCCTTGGCAGTTCTTC. Its protein product is CASSRGGRTPWQFF.

This clonotype was detected ten times or more. The chain is built from TRBV5-1 and TRBJ2-1; 7 bases fit TRBD2. From germline, CDR1 is SGHRS and CDR2 YFSETQ. V lost 3 bases and J lost 10; bases outside the gene matches: 19. CDR3 length equals 17 residues. In nucleotides, the CDR3 is TGCGCCAGCAGCTCCCTGGCGGGAGACCCCCTACCGAGGGAGCAGTTCTTC. Its protein is CASSSLAGDPLPREQFF.

The sample holds many counts of this clonotype. The J gene is TRBJ2-3, the V gene TRBV9; the match to TRBD2 covers 7 bases. The CDR3 has 15 residues. J gave up 1 base and V 0 bases, and 2 bases lay outside the gene matches. The germline CDR1 and CDR2 sequences are SGDLS and YYNGEE. As DNA, the CDR3 is TGTGCCAGCAGCGTAGTGGGAGGGGGCACAGATACGCAGTATTTT. Its translation: CASSVVGGGTDTQYF.

This clonotype appeared a few times. Just one base apart from a much larger clone, this may be a read error. The V call is TRBV7-9, the J call TRBJ2-3; possibly TRBD2 for D (6 bases). The germline CDR1 and CDR2 sequences are SEHNR and FQNEAQ (reference sequence). V dropped 0 bases and J dropped 5 bases, with 9 bases sitting between them. The CDR3 has 14 residues. In DNA, the CDR3 is TGTGCCAGCAGCTTAGCCGGAGGGGTAGATACGCAGTATTTT. It specifies CASSLAGGVDTQYF.

This clonotype was counted between two and nine times. The chain carries TRBV6-6 and TRBJ2-2; D not certain. Trimming left V 8 bases short and J 7 bases short, with 8 bases between. The CDR3 spans 11 residues. CDR1 and CDR2 from the germline V gene are MNHNY and SVGAGI (reference sequence). The CDR3 sequence: CASEYNGELFF. DNA for the CDR3: TGTGCCAGCGAGTATAACGGGGAGCTGTTTTTT.

This clonotype was detected ten times or more. J is TRBJ2-7 and V is TRBV28; the D is unclear. This CDR3 is 13 amino acids long. The V end was cut by 7 bases, the J end by 0 bases, with 10 bases between. CDR1 and CDR2 (germline): MDHEN, SYDVKM. The CDR3, as DNA: TGTGCCAGCACCGCAGGACCCTCCTACGAGCAGTACTTC. This sequence encodes CASTAGPSYEQYF. The variable domain in full, completed from reference TRBV28 and TRBJ2-7, reads DVKVTQSSRYLVKRTGEKVFLECVQDMDHENMFWYRQDPGLGLRLIYFSYDVKMKEKGDIPEGYSVSREKKERFSLILESASTNQTSMYLCASTAGPSYEQYFGPGTRLTVT.

This clonotype was counted at least ten times. J is TRBJ2-3 and V is TRBV12-3 or TRBV12-4, with D possibly matching TRBD2 (6 bases). V lost 5 bases and J lost 2, with 17 bases in between. The CDR3 is 16 residues long. The CDR3 sequence: CASSAWEVGTTDTQYF. The CDR3 region has the DNA TGTGCCAGCAGTGCATGGGAGGTTGGGACCACAGATACGCAGTATTTT.

This clonotype occurred many times. The chain recombines TRBV27 with TRBJ2-7; unclear D gene. Germline V CDR1 and CDR2: MNHEY, SMNVEV (reference sequence). The CDR3 is 12 residues long. Trimming removed 5 bases from V and 0 bases from J, with 5 bases in between. CDR3 region: CASSPPSYEQYF. The CDR3 DNA sequence: TGTGCCAGCAGTCCACCCTCCTACGAGCAGTACTTC.